This T cell receptor (beta chain) was captured by sequencing in a study of T cell responses to AZD1222 COVID-19 vaccine. This CDR3 comprises 17 residues. Losses at the gene ends were 2 bases for V and 2 bases for J; bases not matched to a gene: 9. CDR1 is LNHNV, CDR2 YYDKDF, per germline (reference sequence). Profiling relied on immunoSEQ multiplex PCR, and the TCRdb table lists in-frame clones only, not all of them. This table holds about 170,000 clones, over 85% found once. General study results and limits: The donor group comprised mostly white British people and more females; the analysis possibly underestimated clonal diversity. Spike regions recognized by vaccine-associated CD4 TCRs spanned the protein, led by 160-218 and 743-854. Just 6 or 7 people given AZD1222 tested seropositive at baseline. Among spike-specific TCRs, nearly half reportedly target unmutated variant regions.

On this clone itself: The antigen is unknown.

Sequenced material: peripheral blood, taken on day 0 of AZD1222 vaccination. The chain joins TRBV15 to TRBJ2-3, with 8 bases lining up with TRBD2. The receptor was isolated from an adult in good health. The CDR3 reads CATSRPIRGRLTDTQYF. CDR3 coding DNA: TGTGCCACCAGCAGACCTATCCGCGGGAGGCTCACAGATACGCAGTATTTT.